The table lists the clone carrying this T cell receptor beta chain with a count of one. This sample is drawn from a study of blood T cell repertoires in COVID-19. CDR3 length: 13 residues. Per the original data handling: Amplification from reference gene primers served as the basis for estimated nucleated cell counts. Method: immunoSEQ multiplex PCR; TCRdb's copy keeps in-frame clones and lacks some. V, J and clone size were drawn from that table, and D and trimming were deduced from the DNA. The profile covers some 190,000 clones, with around 76% appearing a single time and 17% taken by the ten largest. The age range of participants was 18 to 89 years, with residence in about two dozen US areas. Participants were placed into cohorts based on the clinical history they reported.

The chain links TRBV21-1 to TRBJ1-2; the D call of TRBD1 is as the table states it, not checked on the DNA. TRBV21-1 is an annotated pseudogene. This clonotype was obtained from a woman aged 45-60 years with acute COVID-19. The sample consisted of PBMCs or T cells enriched from blood (not recorded which). Written as DNA, the CDR3 is TGTGCCAGCCAACAGGGTATTTACTATGGCTACACCTTC. Amino acid sequence: CASQQGIYYGYTF.